This T cell receptor (beta chain) was identified during a study of molecular identifiers for immune sequencing clone quantification. Regarding the study as a whole: Should identical TCR molecules share a barcode, the sizes of highly expanded clones could be underestimated.

CDR3 length: 13 amino acids. V dropped 6 bases and J dropped 1 base, with 9 bases sitting between them. CDR1 and CDR2 from the germline V gene are SGHAT and FQNNGV. Methods described previously, with TCR primers listed, were used for bulk TCR libraries. TCRdb re-derived calls from the PCR reads in MiXCR, one entry per CDR3 protein. This table holds 460,000 or so distinct CDR3 sequences, roughly 24% found once. On this clonotype: No antigen is known for it.

This chain joins TRBV11-2 and TRBJ1-1, with D hard to call. The source material was naive CD8+ T cells from blood, with Jurkat cell RNA spiked in. Sample subset: FACS-sorted CD8+CD4-CCR7+CD45RA+ naive T cells. This TCR derives from a human donor in good health. Some libraries in this study had Jurkat cell RNA spiked in. CDR3 residues: CASRSSGNTEAFF. Here the CDR3 DNA reads TGTGCCAGCAGATCTTCAGGGAACACTGAAGCTTTCTTT.